The 16 T cell receptor beta chains in this list originate from one sample, sequenced in a study of cytomegalovirus exposure and HLA in healthy donors. PCR was performed using 60 Vbeta and 13 Jbeta primers. The method was immunoSEQ multiplex PCR; TCRdb's version includes in-frame clones alone and lacks a portion of them. The sample lists 70,000 to 95,000 clones; 65% to 80% were seen once. Specimen: PBMCs. The receptors originated from a human donor in good health.

The CDR3 sequence is CASSLGRAWGRVEETQYF. The CDR3 bases are TGTGCCAGCAGCTTGGGCAGGGCTTGGGGGAGGGTAGAAGAGACCCAGTACTTC. The V call is TRBV5-4, the J call TRBJ2-5; 7 nucleotides align to TRBD2. V gave up 0 bases and J gave up 3 bases; unmatched junction bases: 14. Germline V lookup: CDR1 SGHNT, CDR2 YYREEE (reference sequence). The CDR3 sequence is 18 residues long.

The chain uses TRBV15 and TRBJ2-5; 7 bases are shared with TRBD1. Losses at the gene ends were 1 base for V and 1 base for J; bases not matched to a gene: 9. From germline, CDR1 is LNHNV and CDR2 YYDKDF (reference sequence). The CDR3 consists of 17 residues. In DNA, the CDR3 is TGTGCCACCAGCAGAGTAGGGGGCTGGCAAGGCCAAGAGACCCAGTACTTC. Amino acids: CATSRVGGWQGQETQYF.

CDR3 amino acids: CASSLGGLREKLFF. The CDR3 DNA sequence: TGTGCCAGCAGCCTCGGGGGGCTTCGGGAAAAACTGTTTTTT. This chain uses TRBV9 with TRBJ1-4, with D perhaps TRBD1 (6 bases). This CDR3 spans 14 amino acids. V dropped 4 bases and J dropped 8 bases, with 15 bases sitting between them. Germline assignment: CDR1 SGDLS and CDR2 YYNGEE.

V is TRBV6-1 and J is TRBJ2-3; 9 bases agree with TRBD2. Germline V gene data show CDR1 as MNHNS and CDR2 as SASEGT. Losses at the gene ends were 2 bases for V and 4 bases for J; bases not matched to a gene: 7. The CDR3 is 16 residues long. Here the CDR3 reads CASSEKSGGWADTQYF. The CDR3, as DNA: TGTGCCAGCAGTGAAAAAAGCGGGGGGTGGGCAGATACGCAGTATTTT.

V usage is TRBV5-8 and J usage is TRBJ1-2; 7 bases line up with TRBD1. Germline V gene data show CDR1 as SGHTS and CDR2 as YDEGEE. V was pared by 5 bases and J by 4 bases, with 2 bases of the junction left unmatched. This CDR3 comprises 12 residues. CDR3 nucleotides: TGTGCCAGCAGGGGGGACAGCTATGGCTACACCTTC. Translation gives CASRGDSYGYTF.

This clone appeared a few times. The CDR3 loop is CASGDYGYTF. The CDR3 nucleotides are TGTGCTAGCGGAGACTATGGCTACACCTTC. The chain carries TRBV12-5 and TRBJ1-2; no clear D. Trimming left V 9 bases short and J 3 bases short, with 5 bases between. Germline V CDR1 and CDR2: LGHNT, FRNRAP. The CDR3 totals 10 residues.

The rearrangement uses TRBV6-1 and TRBJ1-1; the D is unclear. This CDR3 has 14 amino acids. Germline V gene data show CDR1 as MNHNS and CDR2 as SASEGT. Trimming took off 2 bases at V and 2 bases at J, with 9 bases between the two ends. CDR3 DNA: TGTGCCAGCAGTGAATGGGCAGTAAACACTGAAGCTTTCTTT. Translation: CASSEWAVNTEAFF.

Worth noting for this clone: This specimen includes other DNA sequences encoding the same CDR3. The rearrangement uses TRBV5-1 and TRBJ2-5; perhaps TRBD1 as D (6 bases). The CDR3 has 14 amino acids. V lost 1 base and J 1 base, leaving 8 bases between the germline ends. Germline V gene data show CDR1 as SGHRS and CDR2 as YFSETQ. The CDR3 DNA is TGCGCCAGCAGCTTGCGACAGGCCCAAGAGACCCAGTACTTC. This sequence encodes CASSLRQAQETQYF.

Worth noting for this clone: A junction end diverges from the germline sequence, so it may reflect a read error. In the same sample, other DNA sequences code for this CDR3. V gene TRBV6-5 combines with J gene TRBJ2-7; 7 nucleotides align to TRBD1. The germline CDR1 and CDR2 sequences are MNHEY and SVGAGI. CDR3 length equals 13 residues. CDR3 sequence reads: CASTRDRAYEQYF. CDR3 DNA sequence: TGCGCCAGCACTAGGGACAGAGCCTACGAGCAGTACTTC.

This chain joins TRBV19 and TRBJ2-2; TRBD2 is a possible D gene (5 bases). V lost 2 bases and J 6 bases, leaving 10 bases between the germline ends. CDR3 length: 14 amino acids. Germline CDR1 is LNHDA and CDR2 is SQIVND (reference sequence). The CDR3 loop is CASSIMRVPGELFF. The DNA for the CDR3 is TGTGCCAGTAGTATAATGAGGGTACCCGGGGAGCTGTTTTTT.

This chain connects TRBV7-9 to TRBJ1-2, with 7 positions matching TRBD1. The CDR3 is made up of 15 amino acids. Germline loops: CDR1 SEHNR, CDR2 FQNEAQ (reference sequence). V was pared by 2 bases and J by 8 bases, with 11 bases of the junction left unmatched. The CDR3 loop reads CASSLPTGLGDGYTF. The CDR3 DNA sequence: TGTGCCAGCAGCTTACCGACAGGGTTAGGCGACGGCTACACCTTC.

This clone has more than one count but fewer than ten. One end of the junction is discordant with germline, which a read error may explain. The chain carries TRBV7-9 and TRBJ2-7; a weak D match, TRBD2 (5 bases). CDR1 SEHNR and CDR2 FQNEAQ come from the germline V gene (reference sequence). The CDR3 consists of 14 residues. The CDR3 coding sequence is TGTGCCAGCAGCCTAGGATACGGACTGGCTAACTGGGACTTC. Protein sequence: CASSLGYGLANWDF.

The chain carries TRBV23-1 and TRBJ2-7, with 7 nucleotides matching TRBD1. TRBV23-1 is identified as an open reading frame with a role that is uncertain. Trimming took 3 bases from V and 2 from J; bases not matched to a gene: 13. The CDR3 has 17 amino acids. Here the CDR3 DNA reads TGCGCCAGCAGTCACCCCGTTCAGGGACAGCCGGCCTACGAGCAGTACTTC. Amino acids: CASSHPVQGQPAYEQYF.

The CDR3 nucleotides read TGTGCCAGCAGCCCTCGGACAGCGAACACTGAAGCTTTCTTT. This codes for CASSPRTANTEAFF. This sequence joins TRBV7-9 and TRBJ1-1; perhaps TRBD1 as D (6 bases). This CDR3 spans 14 amino acids. Trimming shortened V by 5 bases and J by 1 base, and 11 bases separated the two germline ends. Germline lookup yields CDR1 SEHNR and CDR2 FQNEAQ (reference sequence).

This chain joins TRBV18 and TRBJ1-2, with TRBD1 identical over 8 bases. Trimming removed 3 bases from V and 3 bases from J; junction bases left unmatched: 3. Germline CDR1 reads KGHSH; CDR2 reads LQKENI. The CDR3 length is 14 residues. The CDR3, as DNA: TGTGCCAGCTCACCTCGGACAGGGCACTATGGCTACACCTTC. Amino acids: CASSPRTGHYGYTF.

The chain combines TRBV10-2 with TRBJ1-5; maybe TRBD1 (5 bases). CDR1 and CDR2 from the germline V gene are WSHSY and SAAADI. V was shortened by 3 bases and J by 1 base, with 16 bases between the two germline ends. CDR3 length: 17 amino acids. In DNA form, the CDR3 reads TGCGCCAGCAGTGAATGGGGGGTAGGTGGGAGCAATCAGCCCCAGCATTTT. It codes for CASSEWGVGGSNQPQHF.